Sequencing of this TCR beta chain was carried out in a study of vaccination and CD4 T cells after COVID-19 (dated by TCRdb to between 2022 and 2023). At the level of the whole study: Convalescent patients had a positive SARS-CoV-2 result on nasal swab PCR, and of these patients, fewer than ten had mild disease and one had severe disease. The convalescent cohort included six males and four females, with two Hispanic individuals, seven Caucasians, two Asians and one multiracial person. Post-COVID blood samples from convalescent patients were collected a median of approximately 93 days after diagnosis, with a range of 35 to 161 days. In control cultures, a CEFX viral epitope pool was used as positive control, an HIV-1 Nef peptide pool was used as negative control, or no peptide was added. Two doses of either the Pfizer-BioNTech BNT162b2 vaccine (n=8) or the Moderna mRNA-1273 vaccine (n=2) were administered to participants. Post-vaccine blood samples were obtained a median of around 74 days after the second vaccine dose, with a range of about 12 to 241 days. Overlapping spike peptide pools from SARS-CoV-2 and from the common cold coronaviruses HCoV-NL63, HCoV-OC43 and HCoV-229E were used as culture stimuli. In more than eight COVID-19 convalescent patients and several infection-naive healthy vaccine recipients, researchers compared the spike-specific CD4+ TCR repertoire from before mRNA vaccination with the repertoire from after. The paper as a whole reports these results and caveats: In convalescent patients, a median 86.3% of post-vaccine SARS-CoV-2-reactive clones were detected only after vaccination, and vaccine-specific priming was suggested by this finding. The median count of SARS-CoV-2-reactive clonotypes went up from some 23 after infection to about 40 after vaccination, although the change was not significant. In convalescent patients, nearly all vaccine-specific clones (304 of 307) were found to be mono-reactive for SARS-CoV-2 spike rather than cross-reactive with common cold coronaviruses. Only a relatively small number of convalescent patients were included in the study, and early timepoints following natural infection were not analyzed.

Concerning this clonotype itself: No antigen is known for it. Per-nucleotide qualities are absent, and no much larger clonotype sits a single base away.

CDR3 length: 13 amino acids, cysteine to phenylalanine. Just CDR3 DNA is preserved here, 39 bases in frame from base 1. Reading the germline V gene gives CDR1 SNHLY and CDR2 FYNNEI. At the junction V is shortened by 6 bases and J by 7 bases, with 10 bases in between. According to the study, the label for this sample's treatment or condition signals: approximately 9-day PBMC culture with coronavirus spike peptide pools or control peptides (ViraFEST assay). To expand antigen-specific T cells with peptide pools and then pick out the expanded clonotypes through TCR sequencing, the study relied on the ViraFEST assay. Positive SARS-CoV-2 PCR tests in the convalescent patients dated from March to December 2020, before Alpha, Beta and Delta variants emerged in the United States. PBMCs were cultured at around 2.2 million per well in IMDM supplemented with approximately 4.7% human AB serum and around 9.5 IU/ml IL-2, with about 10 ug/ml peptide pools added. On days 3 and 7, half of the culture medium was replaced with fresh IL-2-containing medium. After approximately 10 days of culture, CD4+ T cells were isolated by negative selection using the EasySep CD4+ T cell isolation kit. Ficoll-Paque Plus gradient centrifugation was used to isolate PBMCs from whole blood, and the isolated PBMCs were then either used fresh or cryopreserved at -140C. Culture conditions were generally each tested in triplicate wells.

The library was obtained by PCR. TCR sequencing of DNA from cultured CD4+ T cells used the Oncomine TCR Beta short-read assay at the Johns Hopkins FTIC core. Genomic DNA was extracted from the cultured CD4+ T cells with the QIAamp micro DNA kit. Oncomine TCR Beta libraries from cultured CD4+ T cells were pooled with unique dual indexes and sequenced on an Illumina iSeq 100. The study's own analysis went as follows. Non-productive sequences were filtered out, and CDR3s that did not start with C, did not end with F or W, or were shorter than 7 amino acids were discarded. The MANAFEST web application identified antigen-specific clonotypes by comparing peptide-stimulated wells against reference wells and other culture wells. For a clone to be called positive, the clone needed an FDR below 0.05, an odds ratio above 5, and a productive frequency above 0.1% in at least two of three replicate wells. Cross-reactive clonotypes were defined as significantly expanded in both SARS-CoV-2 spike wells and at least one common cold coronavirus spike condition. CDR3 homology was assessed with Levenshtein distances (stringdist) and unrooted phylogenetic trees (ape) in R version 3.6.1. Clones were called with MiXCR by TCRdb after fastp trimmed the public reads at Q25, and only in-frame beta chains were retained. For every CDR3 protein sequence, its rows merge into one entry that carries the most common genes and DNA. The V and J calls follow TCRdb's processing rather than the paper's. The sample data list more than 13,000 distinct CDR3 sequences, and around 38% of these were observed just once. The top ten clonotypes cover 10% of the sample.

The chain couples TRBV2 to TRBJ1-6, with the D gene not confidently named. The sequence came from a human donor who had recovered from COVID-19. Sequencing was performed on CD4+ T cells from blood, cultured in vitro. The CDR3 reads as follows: CASRETPNSPLHF. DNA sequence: TGTGCCAGCAGGGAGACGCCGAATTCACCCCTCCACTTT.